The clone carrying this TCR beta chain has at least ten counts. Its antigen is unknown. MiXCR, applied by TCRdb to the 5' RACE reads, yields one record per CDR3 protein. The sample lists approximately 300,000 distinct CDR3 sequences, 15% to 20% occurring once. This sample is drawn from a study of CD8 T cells in ankylosing spondylitis. Findings of the study overall: Relatively rare in peripheral blood, disease-linked clones were also CD8+. Characteristic, it appeared, of ankylosing spondylitis blood was a TCR beta motif of eight highly homologous variants.

The CDR3 is 14 residues long. CDR1 and CDR2 (germline): SQVTM, ANQGSEA. J gave up 1 base and V 4 bases, and 3 bases lay outside the gene matches. The rearrangement uses TRBV29-1 and TRBJ2-1; 8 bases align to TRBD1. The sample taken for sequencing was blood, either unsorted or a sorted T cell fraction (not recorded which). The TCR was taken from a male donor with ankylosing spondylitis or in good health (not recorded which). The CDR3 is CSVADRGSYNEQFF. The CDR3 bases are TGCAGCGTTGCTGACAGGGGTTCCTACAATGAGCAGTTCTTC.